This T cell receptor (beta chain) was sequenced in a study of blood T cell repertoires in COVID-19. Study details: The United States, Italy and Spain were the sources of the acute and convalescent COVID-19 samples. PBMCs, B-cell-depleted T cells, or T cells were the source of the cDNA or gDNA that made up the material.

Source study methods: Estimated nucleated cell counts came from reference gene primer amplification. The method was immunoSEQ multiplex PCR; TCRdb's version includes in-frame clones alone and lacks a portion of them. The V and J calls and clone size were taken over from that table, and D and trimming were inferred from the DNA. The data contain some 25,000 clones, 82% of them singletons. J lost 7 bases, V lost 7 bases, and 5 bases had no gene match. CDR1 is SNHLY, CDR2 FYNNEI, per germline. CDR3 size: 15 residues. This clonotype originated in a human donor in a cohort sampled during active COVID-19. The chain couples TRBV2 to TRBJ2-1; TRBD2 matches at 15 bases. The sample comprised peripheral blood. The CDR3 DNA follows: TGTGCCAGCACCGAGGGGACTAGCGGGGGGAATGAGCAGTTCTTC. Its protein is CASTEGTSGGNEQFF.